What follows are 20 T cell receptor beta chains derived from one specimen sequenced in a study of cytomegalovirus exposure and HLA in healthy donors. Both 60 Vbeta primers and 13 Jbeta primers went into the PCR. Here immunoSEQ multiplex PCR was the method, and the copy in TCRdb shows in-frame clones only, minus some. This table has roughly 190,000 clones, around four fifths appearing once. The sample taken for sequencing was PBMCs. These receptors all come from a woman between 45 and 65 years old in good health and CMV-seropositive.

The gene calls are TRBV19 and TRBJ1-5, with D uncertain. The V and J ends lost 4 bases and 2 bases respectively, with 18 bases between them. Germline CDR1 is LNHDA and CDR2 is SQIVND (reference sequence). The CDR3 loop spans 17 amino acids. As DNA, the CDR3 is TGTGCCAGTAGTACGCGGCCGGTTCTCGCGGGCAATCAGCCCCAGCATTTT. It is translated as CASSTRPVLAGNQPQHF.

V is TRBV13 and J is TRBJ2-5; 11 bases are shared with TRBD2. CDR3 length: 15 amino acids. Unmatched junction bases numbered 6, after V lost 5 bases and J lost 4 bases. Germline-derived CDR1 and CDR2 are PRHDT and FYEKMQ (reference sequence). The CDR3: CASSGSGGALETQYF. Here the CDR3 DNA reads TGTGCCAGCAGCGGTAGCGGGGGGGCCCTAGAGACCCAGTACTTC.

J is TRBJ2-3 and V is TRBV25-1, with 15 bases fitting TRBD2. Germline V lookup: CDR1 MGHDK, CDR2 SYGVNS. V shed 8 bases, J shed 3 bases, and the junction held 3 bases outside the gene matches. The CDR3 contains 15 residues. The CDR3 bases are TGTGCCAGCGGCGGGACTAGCGGGGGGACAGATACGCAGTATTTT. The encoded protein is CASGGTSGGTDTQYF.

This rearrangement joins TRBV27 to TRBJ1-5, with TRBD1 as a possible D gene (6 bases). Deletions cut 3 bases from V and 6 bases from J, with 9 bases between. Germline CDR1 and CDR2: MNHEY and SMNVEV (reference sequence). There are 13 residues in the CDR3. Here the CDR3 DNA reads TGTGCCAGCAGTTTCCAGGGGCTTCAGCCCCAGCATTTT. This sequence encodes CASSFQGLQPQHF.

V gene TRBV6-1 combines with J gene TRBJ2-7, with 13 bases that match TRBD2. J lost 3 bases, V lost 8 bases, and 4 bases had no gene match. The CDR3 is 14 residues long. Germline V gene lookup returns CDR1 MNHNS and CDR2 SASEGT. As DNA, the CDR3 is TGTGCCAGCGGGACTAGCGGGGCGAGCTACGAGCAGTACTTC. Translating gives CASGTSGASYEQYF.

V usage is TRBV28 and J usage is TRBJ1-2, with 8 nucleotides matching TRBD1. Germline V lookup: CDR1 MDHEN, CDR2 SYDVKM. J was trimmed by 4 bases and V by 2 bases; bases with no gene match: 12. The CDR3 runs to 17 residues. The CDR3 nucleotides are TGTGCCAGCAGTTTACCCACCCAAGACAGGGGTGGCTATGGCTACACCTTC. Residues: CASSLPTQDRGGYGYTF.

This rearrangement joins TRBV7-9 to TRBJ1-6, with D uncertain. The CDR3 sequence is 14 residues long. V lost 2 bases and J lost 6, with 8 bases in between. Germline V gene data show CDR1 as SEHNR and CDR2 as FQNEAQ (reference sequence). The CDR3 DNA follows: TGTGCCAGCAGCTTAACGCAACTTAATTCACCCCTCCACTTT. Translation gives CASSLTQLNSPLHF.

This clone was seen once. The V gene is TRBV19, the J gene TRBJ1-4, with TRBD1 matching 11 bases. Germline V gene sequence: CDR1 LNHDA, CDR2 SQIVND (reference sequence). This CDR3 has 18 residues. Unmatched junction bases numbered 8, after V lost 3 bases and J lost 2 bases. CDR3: CASSIAYGTGGTNEKLFF. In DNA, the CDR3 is TGTGCCAGTAGTATCGCCTACGGGACAGGGGGTACTAATGAAAAACTGTTTTTT.

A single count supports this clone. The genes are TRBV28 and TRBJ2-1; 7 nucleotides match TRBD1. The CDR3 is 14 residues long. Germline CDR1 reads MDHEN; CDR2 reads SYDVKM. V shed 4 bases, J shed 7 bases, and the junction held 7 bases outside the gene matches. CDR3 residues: CASSSRQGGNEQFF. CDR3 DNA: TGTGCCAGCAGTTCTCGACAGGGTGGTAATGAGCAGTTCTTC.

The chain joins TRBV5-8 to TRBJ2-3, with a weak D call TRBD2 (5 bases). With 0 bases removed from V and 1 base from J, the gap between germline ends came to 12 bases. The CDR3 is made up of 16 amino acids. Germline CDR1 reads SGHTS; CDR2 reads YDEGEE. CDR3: CASSLGGRRGTDTQYF. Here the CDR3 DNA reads TGTGCCAGCAGCTTGGGCGGGCGCCGGGGCACAGATACGCAGTATTTT. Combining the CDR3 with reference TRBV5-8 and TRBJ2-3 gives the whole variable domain EAGVTQSPTHLIKTRGQQATLRCSPISGHTSVYWYQQALGLGLQFLLWYDEGEERNRGNFPPRFSGRQFPNYSSELNVNALELEDSALYLCASSLGGRRGTDTQYFGPGTRLTVL.

The CDR3 DNA is TGTGCCAGCAGACAGGGGGGTGGGGGCACTGAAGCTTTCTTT. The encoded protein is CASRQGGGGTEAFF. This rearrangement joins TRBV6-5 to TRBJ1-1; 8 bases fit TRBD1. V dropped 6 bases and J dropped 4; count of bases not matched to a gene: 7. In germline, CDR1 is MNHEY, CDR2 SVGAGI. The CDR3 consists of 14 residues.

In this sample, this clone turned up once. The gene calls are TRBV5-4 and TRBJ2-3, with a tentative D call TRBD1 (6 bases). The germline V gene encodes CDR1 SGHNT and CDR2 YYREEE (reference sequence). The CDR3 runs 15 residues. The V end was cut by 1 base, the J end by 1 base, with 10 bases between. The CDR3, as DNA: TGTGCCAGCAGCTTGCCAGGGGATGGCACAGATACGCAGTATTTT. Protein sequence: CASSLPGDGTDTQYF.

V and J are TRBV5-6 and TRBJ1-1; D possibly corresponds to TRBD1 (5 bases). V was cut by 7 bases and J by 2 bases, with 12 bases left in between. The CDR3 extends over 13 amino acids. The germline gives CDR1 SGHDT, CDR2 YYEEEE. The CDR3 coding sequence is TGTGCCAGCCACTGGGGCAGCAACACTGAAGCTTTCTTT. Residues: CASHWGSNTEAFF.

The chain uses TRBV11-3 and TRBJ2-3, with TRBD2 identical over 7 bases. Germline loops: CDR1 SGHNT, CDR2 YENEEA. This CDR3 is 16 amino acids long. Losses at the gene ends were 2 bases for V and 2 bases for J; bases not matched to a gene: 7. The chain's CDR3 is CASSLRSGAPTDTQYF. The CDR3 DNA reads TGTGCCAGCAGCTTACGAAGCGGGGCCCCCACAGATACGCAGTATTTT. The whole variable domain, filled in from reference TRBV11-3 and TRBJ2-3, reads EAGVVQSPRYKIIEKKQPVAFWCNPISGHNTLYWYLQNLGQGPELLIRYENEEAVDDSQLPKDRFSAERLKGVDSTLKIQPAELGDSAVYLCASSLRSGAPTDTQYFGPGTRLTVL.

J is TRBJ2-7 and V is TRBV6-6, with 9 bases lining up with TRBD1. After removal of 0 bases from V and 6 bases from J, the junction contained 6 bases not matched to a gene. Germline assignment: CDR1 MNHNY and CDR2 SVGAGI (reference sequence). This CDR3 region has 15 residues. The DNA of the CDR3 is TGTGCCAGCAGTTACTCTCTTGGACAGGGGATCGAGCAGTACTTC. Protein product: CASSYSLGQGIEQYF.

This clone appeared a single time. This CDR3 reads CSARRGYEQYF. DNA of the CDR3: TGCAGTGCTAGAAGGGGCTACGAGCAGTACTTC. The chain employs TRBV20-1 and TRBJ2-5, with D perhaps TRBD1 (5 bases). The J call could be wrong; TRBJ2-7 is a better fit for the DNA end. CDR1 DFQATT and CDR2 SNEGSKA come from the germline V gene (reference sequence). The CDR3 has 11 residues.

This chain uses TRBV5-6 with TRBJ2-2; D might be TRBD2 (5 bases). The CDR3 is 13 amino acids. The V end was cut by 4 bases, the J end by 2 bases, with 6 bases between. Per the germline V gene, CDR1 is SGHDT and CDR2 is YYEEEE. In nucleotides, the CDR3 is TGTGCCAGCAGCCTAGCCAACACCGGGGAGCTGTTTTTT. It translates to CASSLANTGELFF.

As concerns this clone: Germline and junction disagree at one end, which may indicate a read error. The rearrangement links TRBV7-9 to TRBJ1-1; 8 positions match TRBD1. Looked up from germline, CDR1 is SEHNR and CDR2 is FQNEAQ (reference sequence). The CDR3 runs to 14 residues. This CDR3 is CSSSLTGDRTEAFF. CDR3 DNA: TGTTCCAGCAGCTTGACAGGGGATAGAACTGAAGCTTTCTTT. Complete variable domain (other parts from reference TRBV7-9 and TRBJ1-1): DTGVSQNPRHKITKRGQNVTFRCDPISEHNRLYWYRQTLGQGPEFLTYFQNEAQLEKSRLLSDRFSAERPKGSFSTLEIQRTEQGDSAMYLCSSSLTGDRTEAFFGQGTRLTVV.

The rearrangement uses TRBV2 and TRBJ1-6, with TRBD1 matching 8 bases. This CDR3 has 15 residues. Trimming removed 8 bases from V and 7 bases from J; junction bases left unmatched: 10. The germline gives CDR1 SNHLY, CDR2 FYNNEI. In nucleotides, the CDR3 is TGTGCCAGCGGAGCGACAGGGGCACCGAATTCACCCCTCCACTTT. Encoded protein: CASGATGAPNSPLHF. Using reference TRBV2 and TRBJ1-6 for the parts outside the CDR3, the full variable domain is EPEVTQTPSHQVTQMGQEVILRCVPISNHLYFYWYRQILGQKVEFLVSFYNNEISEKSEIFDDQFSVERPDGSNFTLKIRSTKLEDSAMYFCASGATGAPNSPLHFGNGTRLTVT.

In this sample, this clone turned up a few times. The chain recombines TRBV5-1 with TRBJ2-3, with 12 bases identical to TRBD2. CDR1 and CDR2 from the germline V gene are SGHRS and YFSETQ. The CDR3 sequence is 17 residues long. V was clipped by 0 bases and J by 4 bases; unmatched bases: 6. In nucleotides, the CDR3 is TGCGCCAGCAGCTTGGACCCTAGCGGGGGGGCATCAGATACGCAGTATTTT. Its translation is CASSLDPSGGASDTQYF.